This T cell receptor (beta chain) was identified in a study of blood T cell repertoires in COVID-19 (dated by TCRdb to the early 2020s). Turning to the overall study: For ImmuneRACE Cohort 3, a participant was defined as recovered based on two consecutive negative NP/OP PCR tests, clearance by a healthcare professional, or resolution of symptoms. The dataset comprised deeply sampled blood TCRbeta repertoires from subjects exposed to, actively infected with, or recovered from COVID-19. Samples from collaborators originated in the United States, Italy and Spain and spanned both the acute and convalescent phases of COVID-19. The sample metadata nearly always contained a de-identified subject ID, COVID-19 status, age in years and sex. Samples came from the ongoing ImmuneRACE study (first 160 participants) plus 1,254 subjects from 6 global collaborators. The material from the prospective study consisted of cDNA or gDNA derived from T cells, B-cell-depleted T cells, or PBMCs. A freely available public database, intended as a resource for researchers studying the immune response to SARS-CoV-2, is where the repertoires were released. Where HLA class I and class II types were available, the types were taken from metadata supplied by the sample provider, not from assay-based typing.

A word on this clone: Its antigen is unknown. Base qualities are not recorded, but no much larger clone differs from it by a single base.

Enrolling through a virtual design, the prospective study's participants ranged in age from roughly 18 to 90 years and lived across approximately 25 United States geographic areas. To assign participants to cohorts, the prospective study relied on clinical history that participants themselves reported in a screening survey and a study questionnaire. Each participant in the prospective study had whole blood, serum and a nasopharyngeal or oropharyngeal swab collected by mobile phlebotomists. Prospective study participants could optionally give additional blood draws and questionnaires over a roughly 2-month period. Prospective study blood samples were shipped either frozen or at room temperature before DNA extraction. The germline V gene gives CDR1 as SGHVS and CDR2 as FNYEAQ. At the junction V is shortened by 1 base and J by 1 base, with 11 bases in between. The CDR3 measures 16 amino acids from cysteine to phenylalanine. Just CDR3 DNA is preserved here, 48 bases in frame from base 1.

What the work shows at the level of the full study, not this receptor alone: The quantity of clinical and demographic metadata differed by source and by participant and was supplied without curation.

TCRbeta CDR3 regions were amplified from genomic DNA using the immunoSEQ Assay, a bias-controlled multiplex PCR. As for how the authors treated the data: The number of nucleated cells in each sample was estimated from the amplification of reference gene primers within the assay. To quantify the absolute abundance of each unique TCRbeta CDR3 rearrangement, sequence reads were collapsed and filtered. For each sample, productive Simpson clonality was calculated as the square root of Simpson's diversity index across productive rearrangements. Not all clones reach the TCRdb copy of this immuneACCESS table, which keeps in-frame sequences only. Checked studies attribute under half of the gap to unresolved V genes and leave the rest unexplained. V, J and clone size reflect that table, while D and trimming were determined from the DNA. Recorded for this sample are about 270,000 clones; more than 75% of them occurred a single time. 2% to 2.5% of the sample is held by the ten biggest clonotypes.

The chain couples TRBV7-6 to TRBJ2-1; D gene: possibly TRBD2, on 6 matching bases. The sequencing input was PBMCs or T cells enriched from blood (not recorded which). The sequence came from a woman aged 60 to 75 in a cohort exposed to, infected with or recovered from COVID-19 (not recorded which). The CDR3 has the sequence CASSLEASESYNEQFF. The sequenced DNA: TGTGCCAGCAGCTTAGAGGCTAGCGAGTCCTACAATGAGCAGTTCTTC. With the rest looked up from the reference TRBV7-6 and TRBJ2-1 genes rather than sequenced, the full variable domain is GAGVSQSPRYKVTKRGQDVALRCDPISGHVSLYWYRQALGQGPEFLTYFNYEAQQDKSGLPNDRFSAERPEGSISTLTIQRTEQRDSAMYRCASSLEASESYNEQFFGPGTRLTVL.